Each of the 17 T cell receptor beta chains below was sequenced from the same sample in a study of graft-versus-host responses after intestinal transplantation (dated by TCRdb to the early 2020s). The method was the immunoSEQ multiplex PCR assay. Here the immuneACCESS table is served through TCRdb, limited to in-frame sequences with V and J called. Missing clones are a known gap in these copies; in checked studies unresolved V genes cover under half, and the rest lacks a known reason. This sample holds about 81,000 clones; less than 95% were observed only once. In total, the top ten clones hold under 0.4% of the sample. The time point label of this sample denotes: cells obtained before transplantation from donor or recipient. Their specific antigens are unknown. The sequencing here drew on unstimulated CD4+ T cells sorted from spleen or lymph node cells, taken before transplant. The receptor source for this set is a human donor who was the organ donor for an intestinal transplant.

This rearrangement joins TRBV7-9 to TRBJ1-3; a possible D gene is TRBD1 (6 bases). Deletions cut 5 bases from V and 0 bases from J, with 20 bases between. The CDR3 loop spans 18 amino acids. The germline CDR1 and CDR2 sequences are SEHNR and FQNEAQ (reference sequence). CDR3: CASSPAFETGPSGNTIYF. In DNA form, the CDR3 reads TGTGCCAGCAGCCCAGCTTTTGAGACAGGCCCCTCTGGAAACACCATATATTTT.

This sequence joins TRBV7-3 and TRBJ2-7, with TRBD1 matching 7 bases. Germline values: CDR1 SGHTA, CDR2 FQGTGA. Trimming at V came to 5 bases and at J to 3 bases, leaving 4 bases not matched to a gene. There are 13 residues in the CDR3. Here the CDR3 reads CASSQGDSYEQYF. The CDR3 coding sequence is TGTGCCAGCAGCCAAGGGGACAGCTACGAGCAGTACTTC.

This chain connects TRBV7-2 to TRBJ2-7; tentative D call: TRBD2 (6 bases). V was clipped by 1 base and J by 3 bases, with 10 bases between them. The CDR3 runs 14 residues. The V gene's germline CDR1 is SGHTA and CDR2 FQGNSA. The CDR3 is CASSLVEGYYEQYF. DNA for the CDR3: TGTGCCAGCAGCTTAGTGGAGGGTTACTACGAGCAGTACTTC.

This clone was seen only once. V and J are TRBV11-2 and TRBJ2-5; D not resolved. Near its end, the DNA agrees better with TRBJ2-7, so the J call may be wrong. The germline CDR1 and CDR2 sequences are SGHAT and FQNNGV. The CDR3 runs to 15 residues. The chain's CDR3 is CASSRDISMTYEQYF. The CDR3 DNA follows: TGTGCCAGCAGCCGAGACATTTCGATGACCTACGAGCAGTACTTC.

The genes are TRBV6-4 and TRBJ2-1; 9 bases align to TRBD2. This CDR3 contains 16 residues. CDR1 is MRHNA, CDR2 SNTAGT, per germline. With V trimmed by 6 bases and J by 4 bases, 10 bases remained unmatched. DNA of the CDR3: TGTGCCAGCAGCCTATCTAGCGGGACCCCATACAATGAGCAGTTCTTC. Residues: CASSLSSGTPYNEQFF.

Only one count was recorded for this clone. The chain is built from TRBV20-1 and TRBJ2-1, with D uncertain. The germline CDR1 and CDR2 sequences are DFQATT and SNEGSKA (reference sequence). V lost 5 bases and J 9 bases, leaving 8 bases between the germline ends. This CDR3 region has 10 residues. In DNA form, the CDR3 reads TGCAGTGCTGGCTCTTTTGAGCAGTTCTTC. Translated: CSAGSFEQFF.

This clone was found once. The V call is TRBV12-5, the J call TRBJ2-7, with D perhaps TRBD2 (6 bases). This CDR3 is built from 15 residues. V lost 2 bases and J lost 2, with 13 bases in between. Germline V lookup: CDR1 LGHNT, CDR2 FRNRAP. The CDR3 protein is CASGLWDSPAYEQYF. Written as DNA, the CDR3 is TGTGCTAGTGGTTTGTGGGACTCCCCAGCCTACGAGCAGTACTTC.

The chain links TRBV11-1 to TRBJ1-2, with D perhaps matching TRBD1 (6 bases). The germline V and J ends were trimmed by 2 bases and 4 bases, with 11 bases remaining between them. This CDR3 is 14 amino acids long. Looked up from germline, CDR1 is SGHAT and CDR2 is FQDESV (reference sequence). In nucleotides, the CDR3 is TGTGCCAGCAGCTTACTTGGGGGCGGCTATGGCTACACCTTC. This gives the protein CASSLLGGGYGYTF.

The rearrangement uses TRBV7-3 and TRBJ2-5, with 7 bases matching TRBD1. The V gene's germline CDR1 is SGHTA and CDR2 FQGTGA. This CDR3 spans 16 amino acids. V lost 0 bases and J lost 1; bases outside the gene matches: 5. CDR3 amino acids: CASSLTANRGQETQYF. Written as DNA, the CDR3 is TGTGCCAGCAGCTTAACGGCTAACAGGGGCCAAGAGACCCAGTACTTC. The whole variable domain, filled in from reference TRBV7-3 and TRBJ2-5, reads GAGVSQTPSNKVTEKGKYVELRCDPISGHTALYWYRQSLGQGPEFLIYFQGTGAADDSGLPNDRFFAVRPEGSVSTLKIQRTERGDSAVYLCASSLTANRGQETQYFGPGTRLLVL.

V gene TRBV2 combines with J gene TRBJ1-3; possible D gene TRBD1, 5 bases. The CDR3 totals 14 residues. Germline CDR1 is SNHLY and CDR2 is FYNNEI. Trimming removed 7 bases from V and 0 bases from J, with 10 bases in between. The CDR3 DNA is TGTGCCAGCACCAGGGATCCCTCTGGAAACACCATATATTTT. Translating it yields CASTRDPSGNTIYF.

There are a few counts of this clone. This chain joins TRBV19 and TRBJ2-3; TRBD2 aligns across 7 bases. Trimming removed 1 base from V and 1 base from J; junction bases left unmatched: 2. CDR1 and CDR2 from the germline V gene are LNHDA and SQIVND (reference sequence). This CDR3 contains 15 residues. The CDR3 loop reads CASSIAAGRTDTQYF. CDR3 DNA: TGTGCCAGTAGTATAGCAGCGGGACGCACAGATACGCAGTATTTT.

The chain has TRBV6-1 and TRBJ1-1, with TRBD1 as a possible D gene (6 bases). Germline-derived CDR1 and CDR2 are MNHNS and SASEGT. The CDR3 is 13 residues long. The V and J ends lost 7 bases and 10 bases respectively, with 19 bases between them. The chain's CDR3 is CASIPQGSFRAFF. CDR3 DNA: TGTGCCAGCATTCCACAGGGATCCTTCCGAGCTTTCTTT.

This clone was counted only a few times. The chain combines TRBV25-1 with TRBJ1-2, with D perhaps matching TRBD1 (6 bases). V gave up 2 bases and J gave up 6 bases, with 16 bases separating them. The CDR3 length is 15 residues. Germline V gene sequence: CDR1 MGHDK, CDR2 SYGVNS. CDR3 bases: TGTGCCAGCAGTGAACCCGGTACGGGGGGCGATGGCTACACCTTC. It yields the protein CASSEPGTGGDGYTF.

The chain joins TRBV5-1 to TRBJ2-5; 8 bases agree with TRBD2. V trimming: 4 bases; J trimming: 3 bases; junction bases outside the gene matches: 11. This CDR3 is built from 16 residues. Germline V gene lookup returns CDR1 SGHRS and CDR2 YFSETQ. The CDR3 DNA is TGCGCCAGCAGCCTCGGGATAGCGGGGAATAAAGAGACCCAGTACTTC. It yields the protein CASSLGIAGNKETQYF.

The chain links TRBV19 to TRBJ2-2; a weak D match, TRBD2 (5 bases). This CDR3 is 15 amino acids long. V gave up 3 bases and J gave up 9 bases, with 17 bases separating them. The germline V gene encodes CDR1 LNHDA and CDR2 SQIVND (reference sequence). The CDR3, as DNA: TGTGCCAGTAGTATGCCCCTATCTGAGGGCCGGGAGCTGTTTTTT. Residues: CASSMPLSEGRELFF.

The rearrangement links TRBV28 to TRBJ2-5; D gene uncertain. CDR3 size: 13 residues. V dropped 6 bases and J dropped 5 bases, with 13 bases sitting between them. Germline lookup yields CDR1 MDHEN and CDR2 SYDVKM. The CDR3 DNA reads TGTGCCAGCAGGTCCCAGGCGTTTGAGACCCAGTACTTC. This codes for CASRSQAFETQYF.

The V call is TRBV28, the J call TRBJ1-1, with 7 bases that match TRBD1. The CDR3 runs to 14 residues. Germline V lookup: CDR1 MDHEN, CDR2 SYDVKM. J gave up 4 bases and V 8 bases, and 10 bases lay outside the gene matches. The CDR3 region has the DNA TGTGCCAGCGGGACCCACGGGACAGCCACTGAAGCTTTCTTT. The encoded protein is CASGTHGTATEAFF.